This entry is about one T cell receptor beta chain. The germline gives CDR1 LNHDA, CDR2 SQIVND (reference sequence). The CDR3 loop spans 14 amino acids. Trimming stripped 7 bases from V and 7 bases from J, with 17 bases between. The data belong to a study of blood T cell repertoires in COVID-19. In the study overall: From the United States, Italy and Spain came samples of acute and convalescent COVID-19. In each case, the material was cDNA or gDNA derived from T cells, B-cell-depleted T cells, or PBMCs.

In the study's own analysis: Estimates of nucleated cell counts were drawn from the amplification of reference gene primers. TCRdb's table, derived via immunoSEQ multiplex PCR, lists solely in-frame clones and lacks some. The V and J calls and clone size were taken over from that table, and D and trimming were inferred from the DNA. The sample shows approximately 68,000 clones, 83% of them seen only once. The sequence derives from a woman in her sixties with acute or convalescent COVID-19. The chain combines TRBV19 with TRBJ2-1; tentative D call: TRBD1 (7 bases). The sample was peripheral blood. CDR3 sequence reads: CASIPTAGGNEQFF. In DNA, the CDR3 is TGTGCCAGTATCCCGACGGCAGGGGGGAATGAGCAGTTCTTC.